Listed here are 11 T cell receptor beta chains from one sample, sequenced in a study of regulatory T cells in long-lasting Graves disease. The TCR beta library used iRepertoire HTBI primers with Arm-PCR amplification of CDR3. TCRdb re-derived calls from the multiplex PCR reads in MiXCR, one entry per CDR3 protein. The data show about 210,000 distinct CDR3 sequences, around 20% seen once. As to time point: newly diagnosed GD, antithyroid drugs for less than 3 months. RNA isolated from PBMCs was used to make the TCR library. The sample was also linked to a second study, of T cells in Graves' hyperthyroidism and ophthalmopathy.

The input for sequencing was peripheral blood mononuclear cells (PBMCs), taken at new diagnosis, from a patient treated with antithyroid drugs. These receptor sequences come from a woman in her thirties with Graves disease.

This chain joins TRBV28 and TRBJ2-2; possible D gene TRBD2, 6 bases. Trimming stripped 6 bases from V and 7 bases from J, with 15 bases between. The germline CDR1 and CDR2 sequences are MDHEN and SYDVKM. This CDR3 comprises 14 residues. This CDR3 reads CASSTRTNGGELFF. The CDR3 bases are TGTGCCAGCAGCACCCGGACTAACGGCGGGGAGCTGTTTTTT.

This clonotype was seen repeatedly, ten times or more. The chain carries TRBV18 and TRBJ2-1; 9 bases align to TRBD2. CDR1 and CDR2 from the germline V gene are KGHSH and LQKENI. Germline trimming cut 3 bases from V and 7 bases from J; bases unmatched to any gene: 10. The length of the CDR3 is 16 residues. CDR3 coding DNA: TGTGCCAGCTCACCGACGCGGGAGGGCAGTAGTAATGAGCAGTTCTTC. Translating it yields CASSPTREGSSNEQFF.

This chain connects TRBV6-1 to TRBJ2-1, with a weak D call TRBD2 (6 bases). The V gene lost 7 bases and the J gene lost 0 bases, with 7 bases spanning the gap. The CDR3 loop spans 13 amino acids. Germline V gives CDR1 MNHNS, CDR2 SASEGT. In DNA, the CDR3 is TGTGCCAGCAAAGCGGGCTCCTACAATGAGCAGTTCTTC. This encodes CASKAGSYNEQFF.

The sample holds many counts of this clonotype. The genes are TRBV11-3 and TRBJ2-2, with D uncertain. V lost 0 bases to trimming and J lost 4 bases, with 0 bases between them. The CDR3 is 12 residues long. The V gene's germline CDR1 is SGHNT and CDR2 YENEEA. This chain's CDR3 is CASSLDTGELFF. CDR3 sequence (DNA): TGTGCCAGCAGCTTAGACACCGGGGAGCTGTTTTTT.

This clonotype has a count of ten or more. J is TRBJ2-1 and V is TRBV5-6, with D possibly being TRBD2 (6 bases). The CDR3 runs to 15 residues. V was pared by 3 bases and J by 0 bases, with 10 bases between. From germline, CDR1 is SGHDT and CDR2 YYEEEE. The CDR3 region is CASSSGVSSYNEQFF. CDR3 DNA sequence: TGTGCCAGCAGCTCGGGGGTTTCCTCCTACAATGAGCAGTTCTTC.

Only a few counts were recorded for this clonotype. A much larger clone sits a single nucleotide away, making a read error possible. This chain uses TRBV28 with TRBJ1-1; D is perhaps TRBD1 (5 bases). Trimming cost V 3 bases and J 2 bases, with 13 bases left between them. This CDR3 is built from 15 residues. Germline V lookup: CDR1 MDHEN, CDR2 SYDVKM. CDR3 in amino acids: CASSLGVRLNTEAFF. DNA of the CDR3: TGTGCCAGCAGTTTGGGGGTACGCCTAAACACTGAAGCTTTCTTT.

This clonotype occurred many times. The V gene is TRBV2, the J gene TRBJ2-7, with TRBD2 as a possible D gene (7 bases). The ends were cut back, 6 bases at V and 6 bases at J, with 18 bases in the middle. There are 14 residues in the CDR3. Germline CDR1 SNHLY, CDR2 FYNNEI. Here the CDR3 DNA reads TGTGCCAGCAGGGTTTGGGGGGGCGTATCCGAGCAGTACTTC. Translating gives CASRVWGGVSEQYF.

In its sample, this clonotype was seen many times. The genes are TRBV30 and TRBJ1-5, with D unclear. This CDR3 spans 14 amino acids. Germline-derived CDR1 and CDR2 are GTSNPN and SVGIG (reference sequence). Trimming cost V 0 bases and J 6 bases, with 12 bases left between them. CDR3 residues: CAWSVLQGGQPQHF. CDR3 coding DNA: TGTGCCTGGAGTGTACTGCAAGGCGGTCAGCCCCAGCATTTT.

The chain recombines TRBV20-1 with TRBJ2-5, with unresolved D. Germline V lookup: CDR1 DFQATT, CDR2 SNEGSKA (reference sequence). The CDR3 runs to 12 residues. Deletions cut 1 base from V and 3 bases from J, with 6 bases between. CDR3 residues: CSARALEETQYF. CDR3 bases: TGCAGTGCTAGAGCTCTAGAAGAGACCCAGTACTTC.

This clonotype was counted only a few times. J is TRBJ2-2 and V is TRBV12-3 or TRBV12-4, with TRBD1 as a possible D gene (6 bases). Deletions cut 5 bases from V and 7 bases from J, with 8 bases between. This CDR3 contains 12 residues. The CDR3 DNA reads as TGTGCCAGCAGTCCAGGGGTCGGGGAGCTGTTTTTT. This gives the protein CASSPGVGELFF.

This clonotype was observed many times. The chain carries TRBV5-1 and TRBJ2-5, with 14 bases fitting TRBD2. The CDR3 is 17 residues long. V dropped 0 bases and J dropped 3; count of bases not matched to a gene: 4. Germline V gene data show CDR1 as SGHRS and CDR2 as YFSETQ. CDR3 protein: CASSLGVGLAGEETQYF. CDR3 nucleotide sequence: TGCGCCAGCAGCTTGGGCGTGGGACTAGCGGGAGAAGAGACCCAGTACTTC.